This entry features one TCR beta chain sequence. The sample comes from a study of T cell changes during pregnancy in multiple sclerosis. Here immunoSEQ multiplex PCR was the method, and the copy in TCRdb shows in-frame clones only, minus some. The sample holds about 110,000 clones, roughly 92% seen once. Trimming removed 6 bases at V and 4 bases at J, with 13 bases between. Germline-derived CDR1 and CDR2 are MNHNS and SASEGT. This CDR3 is 14 amino acids long. This chain joins TRBV6-1 and TRBJ1-5; a weak D match, TRBD1 (5 bases). The source is a female donor with multiple sclerosis, enrolled in a pregnancy study. Sample: peripheral blood, taken in the third trimester of pregnancy. This CDR3 is CASRLVGRNQPQHF. The CDR3, as DNA: TGTGCCAGCAGGTTAGTGGGGCGAAATCAGCCCCAGCATTTT.